Listed below are T cell receptor beta chains from one sample, sequenced in a study of T cell responses to AZD1222 COVID-19 vaccine. Libraries were prepared by immunoSEQ multiplex PCR; TCRdb keeps only in-frame clonotypes and omits some of them. Among fewer than 150,000 clones listed, 88% were seen once. This sample comprised peripheral blood, obtained on day 0 of AZD1222 vaccination. These receptors originate from an adult in good health. The CDR3 runs from the conserved cysteine through the conserved F or W. The D gene is left open where the match is weak. A clone size is listed for some rows: how often the clone was seen (once, few, many), or a class if it is expanded.

clone_size | d_call | cdr3_length | j_call | v_call | cdr3_nt | cdr3_aa
- | TRBD1 | 15 | TRBJ1-5 | TRBV6-2/TRBV6-3 | TGTGCCAGCAGTCCAGGGACAGGGGGTAATCAGCCCCAGCATTTT | CASSPGTGGNQPQHF
- | - | 15 | TRBJ1-1 | TRBV29-1 | TGCAGCGTCTCAAAATTGGGGGGGGTCAACACTGAAGCTTTCTTT | CSVSKLGGVNTEAFF
few | - | 16 | TRBJ2-1 | TRBV1 | TGCACCAGCAGCCAACCAGATATAACCCCCTACAATGAGCAGTTCTTC | CTSSQPDITPYNEQFF
- | - | 15 | TRBJ1-1 | TRBV5-4 | TGTGCCAGCAGCTTGGCCAGGGGCCAAAACACTGAAGCTTTCTTT | CASSLARGQNTEAFF
- | - | 14 | TRBJ1-1 | TRBV21-1 | TGTGCCAGGGGACGGACTGGGAAGAACACTGAAGCTTTCTTT | CARGRTGKNTEAFF
- | TRBD1 | 14 | TRBJ1-2 | TRBV29-1 | TGCAGCGTTGAAGAAAACAGGGGGCAATATGGCTACACCTTC | CSVEENRGQYGYTF
- | - | 15 | TRBJ1-5 | TRBV4-1 | TGCGCCAGCAGCCAAGAAGGTCAGAGCAATCAGCCCCAGCATTTT | CASSQEGQSNQPQHF
- | - | 16 | TRBJ1-4 | TRBV2 | TGTGCCAGCAGTGAAGCGCCGAGTCGGGTGAATGAAAAACTGTTTTTT | CASSEAPSRVNEKLFF
few | - | 15 | TRBJ2-3 | TRBV24-1 | TGTGCCACCAGTGATTTAGCTAGCGCGACGGATACGCAGTATTTT | CATSDLASATDTQYF
- | - | 13 | TRBJ1-1 | TRBV10-1 | TGCGCCAGCAAATCCGGGGGGAACACTGAAGCTTTCTTT | CASKSGGNTEAFF
- | - | 14 | TRBJ1-1 | TRBV6-1 | TGTGCCAGCAGTATACAGGGACTAGACACTGAAGCTTTCTTT | CASSIQGLDTEAFF
- | - | 11 | TRBJ1-1 | TRBV5-6 | TGTGCCAGCAGCTTTTACAGCGAAGCTTTCTTT | CASSFYSEAFF
- | TRBD1 | 12 | TRBJ2-7 | TRBV3-1/TRBV3-2 | TGTGCCAGCCCGACAGGGTCCTACGAGCAGTACTTC | CASPTGSYEQYF
- | - | 18 | TRBJ1-3 | TRBV15 | TGTGCCACCAGCAGAGATAAGGGTACAGCCGCATCTGGAAACACCATATATTTT | CATSRDKGTAASGNTIYF
- | - | 16 | TRBJ2-6 | TRBV5-1 | TGCGCCAGCAGCGACCAAGTAGTCTCTGGGGCCAACGTCCTGACTTTC | CASSDQVVSGANVLTF
- | - | 14 | TRBJ2-1 | TRBV6-6 | TGTGCCAGCAGTTTGAGCCTAGAAACCAATGAGCAGTTCTTC | CASSLSLETNEQFF
- | TRBD2 | 15 | TRBJ2-3 | TRBV7-2 | TGTGCCAGCAGCTCCACTAGCGGGATCACAGATACGCAGTATTTT | CASSSTSGITDTQYF
- | TRBD1 | 14 | TRBJ1-2 | TRBV19 | TGTGCCAGTAGTCTGGGACAGACTTTCTATGGCTACACCTTC | CASSLGQTFYGYTF
- | - | 14 | TRBJ1-3 | TRBV28 | TGTGCCAGCAGTTTAAGGTCCGCTGGAAACACCATATATTTT | CASSLRSAGNTIYF
- | - | 15 | TRBJ1-5 | TRBV19 | TGTGCCACCGCCCTTACAGCCTATAGCAATCAGCCCCAGCATTTT | CATALTAYSNQPQHF
- | - | 14 | TRBJ2-5 | TRBV6-5 | TGTGCCAGCAGGCGCGAGGCCGGCCAAGAGACCCAGTACTTC | CASRREAGQETQYF
- | - | 14 | TRBJ2-1 | TRBV5-6 | TGTGCCAGCAGCTGGGGGGCTATAGGTGGTGAGCAGTTCTTC | CASSWGAIGGEQFF
- | - | 15 | TRBJ1-2 | TRBV27 | TGTGCCAGCAGCCTCGGGACCTCTAGGGCCTATGGCTACACCTTC | CASSLGTSRAYGYTF
- | TRBD2 | 11 | TRBJ2-1 | TRBV19 | TGTGCCAGTACTAGCGGGCCTGAGCAGTTCTTC | CASTSGPEQFF
- | - | 13 | TRBJ1-1 | TRBV30 | TGTGCCTGGAGTACACAGGGGAACACTGAAGCTTTCTTT | CAWSTQGNTEAFF
- | - | 12 | TRBJ1-4 | TRBV20-1 | TGCAGTGCTAGTCCATCCGATGAAAAACTGTTTTTT | CSASPSDEKLFF
- | - | 13 | TRBJ1-6 | TRBV30 | TGTGCCACCCAGCAGGCGTCGAATTCACCCCTCCACTTT | CATQQASNSPLHF
once | - | 14 | TRBJ1-1 | TRBV30 | TGTGCCTGGAGTCCCACGGACAGATACACTGAAGCTTTCTTT | CAWSPTDRYTEAFF
- | TRBD2 | 14 | TRBJ2-7 | TRBV14 | TGTGCCAGCAGCCATCTCGGGACTAGATGGGAGCAGTACTTC | CASSHLGTRWEQYF
- | - | 16 | TRBJ1-5 | TRBV19 | TGTGCCAGCCAGGAACCTTACCGGGCAGGCAATCAGCCCCAGCATTTT | CASQEPYRAGNQPQHF
- | TRBD1 | 16 | TRBJ1-1 | TRBV28 | TGTGCCAGCAGTTTATTTGGAGGGGGCGCGGACACTGAAGCTTTCTTT | CASSLFGGGADTEAFF
- | TRBD1 | 14 | TRBJ2-5 | TRBV15 | TGTGCCACCAGCAGAGGACAGGGGGCAGAGACCCAGTACTTC | CATSRGQGAETQYF
- | TRBD2 | 16 | TRBJ2-1 | TRBV6-6 | TGTGCCAGCACCCTTAGTGGGCCTAGCGGTTACAATGAGCAGTTCTTC | CASTLSGPSGYNEQFF
many | TRBD1 | 11 | TRBJ1-6 | TRBV2 | TGTGCCAGCAGATCGACAGGGGGGCTCCACTTT | CASRSTGGLHF
- | - | 14 | TRBJ2-1 | TRBV2 | TGTGCCAGCAGTGTAGGAGGGTTCGGGAGTGAGCAGTTCTTC | CASSVGGFGSEQFF
- | - | 14 | TRBJ2-2 | TRBV19 | TGTGCCAGTACTTGGCAGAAAAACACCGGGGAGCTGTTTTTT | CASTWQKNTGELFF
- | - | 12 | TRBJ1-5 | TRBV30 | TGTGCCTGGAGTGTTCTAAATCAGCCCCAGCATTTT | CAWSVLNQPQHF
once | - | 12 | TRBJ2-7 | TRBV28 | TGTGCCAGCAGTTTGAGCAGTTACGAGCAGTACTTC | CASSLSSYEQYF
- | - | 13 | TRBJ1-2 | TRBV29-1 | TGCAGCGTTGACCCCGGTACTAACTATGGCTACACCTTC | CSVDPGTNYGYTF
- | - | 14 | TRBJ2-7 | TRBV7-2 | TGTGCCAGCAGCCCGTCAATACAGGGTTTCGAGCAGTACTTC | CASSPSIQGFEQYF
- | TRBD1 | 15 | TRBJ2-1 | TRBV28 | TGTGCCAGCAAGGTAGGGACAGAAGTCCTGAATGAGCAGTTCTTC | CASKVGTEVLNEQFF
- | TRBD2 | 14 | TRBJ2-1 | TRBV9 | TGTGCCAGCAGCGTAGCTACTAGCGGGAATGAGCAGTTCTTC | CASSVATSGNEQFF
- | - | 19 | TRBJ2-3 | TRBV3-1/TRBV3-2 | TGTGCCAGCAGCCAATATTCCACGGGCGAAAACCGCATTACAGATACGCAGTATTTT | CASSQYSTGENRITDTQYF
- | TRBD1 | 14 | TRBJ2-1 | TRBV6-2/TRBV6-3 | TGTGCCAGCAGTTACTCGACAGGGTCTAGGGAGCAGTTCTTC | CASSYSTGSREQFF
- | - | 13 | TRBJ2-2 | TRBV6-2/TRBV6-3 | TGTGCCAGCAGTTTTGGGGTAACCGGGGAGCTGTTTTTT | CASSFGVTGELFF
- | TRBD2 | 14 | TRBJ2-1 | TRBV5-1 | TGCGCCAGCAGCGCTGGGACTAGCGACAATGAGCAGTTCTTC | CASSAGTSDNEQFF
once | TRBD1 | 13 | TRBJ1-1 | TRBV11-1 | TGTGCCAGCAGCTGGGACAGGAACACTGAAGCTTTCTTT | CASSWDRNTEAFF
- | - | 11 | TRBJ2-7 | TRBV25-1 | TGTGCCAGCAGTGCGCTAGGTTGGCAGTACTTC | CASSALGWQYF
- | TRBD1 | 15 | TRBJ1-5 | TRBV27 | TGTGCCAGCAGTTTCTCCGGGACAGGGAGCCAGCCCCAGCATTTT | CASSFSGTGSQPQHF
- | TRBD1 | 15 | TRBJ1-5 | TRBV28 | TGTGCCAGCAGACCTTCGGACAGGGAGGAACAGCCCCAGCATTTT | CASRPSDREEQPQHF
- | - | 14 | TRBJ1-1 | TRBV29-1 | TGCAGCGTGGGATTAAGGGATGTGAACACTGAAGCTTTCTTT | CSVGLRDVNTEAFF
- | - | 15 | TRBJ2-6 | TRBV18 | TGTGCCAGCTCACATGACAGCTCTGGGGCCAACGTCCTGACTTTC | CASSHDSSGANVLTF
- | - | 17 | TRBJ1-5 | TRBV30 | TGTGCCTGGAGTGTATCGGGGGCAGGGGTTAGCAATCAGCCCCAGCATTTT | CAWSVSGAGVSNQPQHF